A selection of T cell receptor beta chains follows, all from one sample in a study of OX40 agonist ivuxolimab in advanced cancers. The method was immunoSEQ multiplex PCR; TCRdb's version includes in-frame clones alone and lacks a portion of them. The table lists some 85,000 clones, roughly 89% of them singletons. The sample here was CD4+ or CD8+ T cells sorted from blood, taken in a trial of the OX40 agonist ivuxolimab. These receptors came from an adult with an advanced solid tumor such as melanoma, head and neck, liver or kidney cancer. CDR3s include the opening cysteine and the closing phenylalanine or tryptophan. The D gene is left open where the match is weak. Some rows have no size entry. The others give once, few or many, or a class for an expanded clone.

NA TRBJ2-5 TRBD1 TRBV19 TGTGCCAGTTCACAGGGGGCGGTGGAGACCCAGTACTTC CASSQGAVETQYF
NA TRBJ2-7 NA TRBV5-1 TGCGCCAGCAGCCTCTCGACGCCCGCCTACGAGCAGTACTTC CASSLSTPAYEQYF
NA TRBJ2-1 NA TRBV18 TGTGCCAGCTCACCGGGGGGGGCCTCCTACAATGAGCAGTTCTTC CASSPGGASYNEQFF
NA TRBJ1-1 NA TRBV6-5 TGTGCCAGCAGTGAGGGGGGGACTGAAGCTTTCTTT CASSEGGTEAFF
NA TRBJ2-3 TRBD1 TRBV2 TGTGCCAGCAGTGAACAGGGGGCCGGCACAGATACGCAGTATTTT CASSEQGAGTDTQYF
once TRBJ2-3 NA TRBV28 TGTGCCAGCAGTTTATCCTCATTCCGAGTCACAGATACGCAGTATTTT CASSLSSFRVTDTQYF
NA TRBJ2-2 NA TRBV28 TGTGCCAGCAGCCTGCCAGCCGGGGAGCTGTTTTTT CASSLPAGELFF
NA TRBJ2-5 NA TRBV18 TGTGCCAGCTCCGGTCTCCAAGAGACCCAGTACTTC CASSGLQETQYF
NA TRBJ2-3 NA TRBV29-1 TGCAGCACCACTAGTCTACTAGGCCCTACAGATACGCAGTATTTT CSTTSLLGPTDTQYF
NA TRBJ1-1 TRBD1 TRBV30 TGTGCCCTCAGGGGGCGCCCCCCGAACACTGAAGCTTTCTTT CALRGRPPNTEAFF
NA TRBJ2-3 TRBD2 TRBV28 TGTGCCAGCAGGTCTCCTAGCGGGCGCACAGATACGCAGTATTTT CASRSPSGRTDTQYF
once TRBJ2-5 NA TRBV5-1 TGCGCCAGCAGTCGGGACAACCAAGAGACCCAGTACTTC CASSRDNQETQYF
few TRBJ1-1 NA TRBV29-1 TGCAGCGTTCGGGACTTTAACACTGAAGCTTTCTTT CSVRDFNTEAFF
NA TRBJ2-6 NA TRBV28 TGTGCCAGCGGCCGACGGGTTCCAGCTGGGGCCAACGTCCTGACTTTC CASGRRVPAGANVLTF
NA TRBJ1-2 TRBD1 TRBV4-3 TGCGCCAGCAGACCCAATCGACAGGGAGGTGGCTATGGCTACACCTTC CASRPNRQGGGYGYTF
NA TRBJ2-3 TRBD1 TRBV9 TGTGCCAGCAGCGTAGCTGCTGGACAGGGCCCGCAGTATTTT CASSVAAGQGPQYF
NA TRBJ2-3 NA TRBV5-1 TGCGCCAGCCGAGCCAGGGGAGCCGGAACAGATACGCAGTATTTT CASRARGAGTDTQYF
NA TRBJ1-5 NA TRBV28 TGTGCCAGCAGTTTCACTACAGGGCCTAATCAGCCCCAGCATTTT CASSFTTGPNQPQHF
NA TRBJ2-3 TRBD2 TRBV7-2 TGTGCCAGCAGACAAGGACTAGCGGGAGACCTTAGCACAGATACGCAGTATTTT CASRQGLAGDLSTDTQYF
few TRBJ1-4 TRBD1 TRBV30 TGTGCCTGGAGCAACAGGGGTAATGTCGAAAAACTGTTTTTT CAWSNRGNVEKLFF
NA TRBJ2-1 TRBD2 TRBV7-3 TGTGCCAGCAGCTTCCCGGGACTAGCTCCGAATGAGCAGTTCTTC CASSFPGLAPNEQFF
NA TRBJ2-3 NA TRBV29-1 TGCAGCGCTACGGGACTGTCGGCAGATACGCAGTATTTT CSATGLSADTQYF
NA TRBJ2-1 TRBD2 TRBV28 TGTGCCAGCAGTCTCGGGGGGTCGGGAGGACACAATGAGCAGTTCTTC CASSLGGSGGHNEQFF
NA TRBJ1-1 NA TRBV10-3 TGTGCCATCAGTGATTCCCAGACAGGAGTGAACACTGAAGCTTTCTTT CAISDSQTGVNTEAFF
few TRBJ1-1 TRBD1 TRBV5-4 TGTGCCAGCACCCCCGACAGGGTGAACACTGAAGCTTTCTTT CASTPDRVNTEAFF
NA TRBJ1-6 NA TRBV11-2 TGTGCCAGCAGCTTAGGCATTGGGAGATCTGGGTCCTATAATTCACCCCTCCACTTT CASSLGIGRSGSYNSPLHF
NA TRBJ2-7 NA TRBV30 TGTGCCTCCTTACGGGGGAGTGGCGAGCAGTACTTC CASLRGSGEQYF
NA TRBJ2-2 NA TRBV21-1 TGTGCCAGCAGCAAGCCTTGGGCGCCTAAGAGCACCGGGGAGCTGTTTTTT CASSKPWAPKSTGELFF
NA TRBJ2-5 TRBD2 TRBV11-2 TGTGCCAGCAGCCGACTAGCGGGAGGAGAGACCCAGTACTTC CASSRLAGGETQYF
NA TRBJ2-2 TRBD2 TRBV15 TGTGCCACCAGCAGAGAAAAGGGACTAGCGGGACCCGCCGGGGAGCTGTTTTTT CATSREKGLAGPAGELFF
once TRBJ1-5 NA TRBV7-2 TGTGCCAGCAGCTTAGGTGTTTGGGACCGCAATCAGCCCCAGCATTTT CASSLGVWDRNQPQHF
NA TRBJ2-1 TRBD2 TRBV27 TGTGCCAGCAGTTTATCATTCCTAATTGGGGGGGGCAATGAGCAGTTCTTC CASSLSFLIGGGNEQFF
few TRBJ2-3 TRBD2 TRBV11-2 TGTGCCAGCAGCATCACTAGCGGAGCTAGCACAGATACGCAGTATTTT CASSITSGASTDTQYF
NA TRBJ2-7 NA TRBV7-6 TGTGCCAGCAGCTTCGGGTTATACTCCTACGAGCAGTACTTC CASSFGLYSYEQYF
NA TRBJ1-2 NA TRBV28 TGTGCCAGCAGTTTAGGGACAAACTATGGCTACACCTTC CASSLGTNYGYTF
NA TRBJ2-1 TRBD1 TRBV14 TGTGCCAGCAGCCCCATACAGGGGTATGGGGATGAGCAGTTCTTC CASSPIQGYGDEQFF
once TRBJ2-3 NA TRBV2 TGTGCCAGCAGTGAAGGGACAGCCACAGATACGCAGTATTTT CASSEGTATDTQYF
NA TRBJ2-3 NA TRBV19 TGTGCCAGCCAGGATCGGGGCGGGAGCACAGATACGCAGTATTTT CASQDRGGSTDTQYF
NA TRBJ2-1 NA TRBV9 TGTGCCAGCAGCGTGTCTAGTCTTGGCGATGAGCAGTTCTTC CASSVSSLGDEQFF
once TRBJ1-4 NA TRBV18 TGTGCCAGCTCACCTTCTCAGGGTGGGGAAAAACTGTTTTTT CASSPSQGGEKLFF
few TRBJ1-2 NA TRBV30 TGTGCCTGGAGCCTCTCTTTCCTCTATGGCTACACCTTC CAWSLSFLYGYTF
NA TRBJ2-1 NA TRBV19 TGTGCCAGTAGTATATTTGCGGGATACGAGCAGTTCTTC CASSIFAGYEQFF
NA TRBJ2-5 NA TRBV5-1 TGCGCCAGCAGCTTCACAGGTATCGGGTTCCAAGAGACCCAGTACTTC CASSFTGIGFQETQYF
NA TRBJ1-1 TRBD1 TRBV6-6 TGTGCCAGCAGCCCGGGACAGGGGCGCCCTGAAGCTTTCTTT CASSPGQGRPEAFF
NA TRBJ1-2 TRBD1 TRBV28 TGTGCCAGCAGTTTTATGGACCTACAGGGGAGCTATGGCTACACCTTC CASSFMDLQGSYGYTF
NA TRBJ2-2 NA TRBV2 TGTGCCAGCAGCTCCATGACTCCAGTAAACACCGGGGAGCTGTTTTTT CASSSMTPVNTGELFF
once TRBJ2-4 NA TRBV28 TGTGCCAGCAGTGTGACCGTAGCCAAAAACATTCAGTACTTC CASSVTVAKNIQYF
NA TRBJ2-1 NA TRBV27 TGTGCCAGCAGTCCAGACTACGACACCTACAATGAGCAGTTCTTC CASSPDYDTYNEQFF
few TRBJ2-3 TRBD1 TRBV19 TGTGCCAGCTCAACAGGGGGCACAGATACGCAGTATTTT CASSTGGTDTQYF
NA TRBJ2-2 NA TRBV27 TGTGCCAGCAGTTTAGCCGGGGGCACCGGGGAGCTGTTTTTT CASSLAGGTGELFF
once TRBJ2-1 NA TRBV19 TGTGCCACCCAGAGCCGGAGGGCAAACAATGAGCAGTTCTTC CATQSRRANNEQFF
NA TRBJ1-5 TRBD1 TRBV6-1 TGTGCCAGCAGTCCATTGGGACAGAGCAATCAGCCCCAGCATTTT CASSPLGQSNQPQHF
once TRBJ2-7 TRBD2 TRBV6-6 TGTGCCAGCAGTTTAGCGGGAGGGGCGGTCGACGAGCAGTACTTC CASSLAGGAVDEQYF
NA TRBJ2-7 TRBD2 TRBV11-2 TGTGCCAGCAGCCTCTTTGGGAGGGGAGGGTACGAGCAGTACTTC CASSLFGRGGYEQYF
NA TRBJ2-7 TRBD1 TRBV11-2 TGTGCCAGCAGCTTCGGGACAGGGGCCTACGAGCAGTACTTC CASSFGTGAYEQYF